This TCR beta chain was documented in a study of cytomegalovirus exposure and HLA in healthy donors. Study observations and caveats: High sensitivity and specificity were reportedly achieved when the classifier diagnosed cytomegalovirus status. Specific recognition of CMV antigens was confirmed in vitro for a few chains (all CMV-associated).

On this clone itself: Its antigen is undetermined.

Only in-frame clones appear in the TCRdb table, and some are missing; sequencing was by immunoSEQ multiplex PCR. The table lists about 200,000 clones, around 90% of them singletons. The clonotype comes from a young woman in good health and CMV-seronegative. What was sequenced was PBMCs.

The CDR3 DNA sequence: TGTGCCAGCAGTTTATCGGGGGATGGCTACACCTTC. This codes for CASSLSGDGYTF. The J gene is TRBJ1-2, the V gene TRBV28; D is possibly TRBD1 (5 bases). The germline gives CDR1 MDHEN, CDR2 SYDVKM. The CDR3 is 12 amino acids. The V and J ends lost 1 base and 6 bases respectively, with 6 bases between them.